This T cell receptor (beta chain) was documented in a study of cytomegalovirus exposure and HLA in healthy donors. Study-wide points: An assumption of roughly uniform sequencing depth across donors underlay the presence/absence analyses. Most TCR sequences were seen very rarely across donors, but some public TCRs occurred in many.

A remark on this clone: What it recognizes is unknown.

Although they were nominally healthy when sampled, donors likely had unrecorded immune exposures. It was with 60 Vbeta and 13 Jbeta primers that the PCR ran. Libraries were prepared by immunoSEQ multiplex PCR; TCRdb keeps only in-frame clonotypes and omits some of them. Its table records some 160,000 clones. This CDR3 is 16 amino acids long. With 4 bases clipped from V and 3 bases from J, the junction kept 9 bases outside the gene matches. The germline V gene encodes CDR1 SGDLS and CDR2 YYNGEE. The clonotype was recovered from a man under 40 in good health and CMV-seronegative. The gene calls are TRBV9 and TRBJ2-1; 8 bases align to TRBD1. The sequenced sample consisted of PBMCs. In nucleotides, the CDR3 is TGTGCCAGCAGCACCACCTCCAGGGGGCTCTACAATGAGCAGTTCTTC. This gives the protein CASSTTSRGLYNEQFF.